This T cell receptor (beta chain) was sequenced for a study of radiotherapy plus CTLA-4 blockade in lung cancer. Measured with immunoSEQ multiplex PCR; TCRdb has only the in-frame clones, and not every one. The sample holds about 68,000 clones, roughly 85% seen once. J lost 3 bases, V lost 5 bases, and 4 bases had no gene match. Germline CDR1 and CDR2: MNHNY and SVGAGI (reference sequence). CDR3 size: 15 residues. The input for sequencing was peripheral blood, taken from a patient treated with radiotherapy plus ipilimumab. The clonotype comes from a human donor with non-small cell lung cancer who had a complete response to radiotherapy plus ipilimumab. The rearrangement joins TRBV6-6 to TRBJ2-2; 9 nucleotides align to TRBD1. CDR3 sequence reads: CASSPRTGDTGELFF. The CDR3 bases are TGTGCCAGCAGTCCTCGGACAGGGGACACCGGGGAGCTGTTTTTT.